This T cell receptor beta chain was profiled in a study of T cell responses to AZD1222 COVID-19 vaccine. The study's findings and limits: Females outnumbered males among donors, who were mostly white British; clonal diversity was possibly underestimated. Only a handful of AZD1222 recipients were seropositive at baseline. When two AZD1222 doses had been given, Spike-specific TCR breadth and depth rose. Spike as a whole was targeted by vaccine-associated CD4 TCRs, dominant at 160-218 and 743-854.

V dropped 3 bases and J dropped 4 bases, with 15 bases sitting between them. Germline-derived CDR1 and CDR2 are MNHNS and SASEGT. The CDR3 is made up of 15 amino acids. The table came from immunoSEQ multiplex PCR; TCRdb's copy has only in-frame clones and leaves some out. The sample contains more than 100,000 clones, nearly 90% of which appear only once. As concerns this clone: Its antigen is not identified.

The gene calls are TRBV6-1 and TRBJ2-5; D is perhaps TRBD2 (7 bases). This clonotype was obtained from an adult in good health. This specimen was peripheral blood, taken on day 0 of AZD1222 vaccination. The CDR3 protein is CASSDRGALRETQYF. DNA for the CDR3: TGTGCCAGCAGTGACCGGGGGGCTCTGAGAGAGACCCAGTACTTC.